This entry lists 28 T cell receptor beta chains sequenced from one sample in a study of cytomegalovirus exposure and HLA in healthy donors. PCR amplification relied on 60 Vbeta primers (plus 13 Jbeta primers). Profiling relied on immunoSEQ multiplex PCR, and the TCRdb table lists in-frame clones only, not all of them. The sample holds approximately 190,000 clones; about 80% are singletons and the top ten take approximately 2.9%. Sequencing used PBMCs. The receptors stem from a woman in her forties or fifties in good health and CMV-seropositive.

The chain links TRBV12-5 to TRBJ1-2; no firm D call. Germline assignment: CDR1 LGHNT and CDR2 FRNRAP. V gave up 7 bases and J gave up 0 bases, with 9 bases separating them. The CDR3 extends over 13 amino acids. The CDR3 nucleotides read TGTGCTAGTGCCCTCCAGGCTAACTATGGCTACACCTTC. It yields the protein CASALQANYGYTF.

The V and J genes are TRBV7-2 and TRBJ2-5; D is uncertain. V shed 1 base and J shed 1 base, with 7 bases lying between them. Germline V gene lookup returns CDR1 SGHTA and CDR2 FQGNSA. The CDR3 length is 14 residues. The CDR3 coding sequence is TGTGCCAGCAGCTTAGGTAGTGGCCAAGAGACCCAGTACTTC. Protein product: CASSLGSGQETQYF. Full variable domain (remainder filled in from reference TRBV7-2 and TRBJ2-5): GAGVSQSPSNKVTEKGKDVELRCDPISGHTALYWYRQSLGQGLEFLIYFQGNSAPDKSGLPSDRFSAERTGGSVSTLTIQRTQQEDSAVYLCASSLGSGQETQYFGPGTRLLVL.

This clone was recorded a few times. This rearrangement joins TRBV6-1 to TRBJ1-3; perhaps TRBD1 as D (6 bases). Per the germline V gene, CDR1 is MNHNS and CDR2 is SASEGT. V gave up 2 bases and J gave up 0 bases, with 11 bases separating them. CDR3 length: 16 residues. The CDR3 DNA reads TGTGCCAGCAGTGAATTTGTCAGGGGCTCTGGAAACACCATATATTTT. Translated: CASSEFVRGSGNTIYF.

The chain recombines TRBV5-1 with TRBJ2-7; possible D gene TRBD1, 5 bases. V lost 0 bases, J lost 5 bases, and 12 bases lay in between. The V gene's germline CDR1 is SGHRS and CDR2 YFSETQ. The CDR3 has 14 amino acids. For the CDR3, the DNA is TGCGCCAGCAGCTTGGGAACCTGGGGCGACGAGCAGTACTTC. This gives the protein CASSLGTWGDEQYF.

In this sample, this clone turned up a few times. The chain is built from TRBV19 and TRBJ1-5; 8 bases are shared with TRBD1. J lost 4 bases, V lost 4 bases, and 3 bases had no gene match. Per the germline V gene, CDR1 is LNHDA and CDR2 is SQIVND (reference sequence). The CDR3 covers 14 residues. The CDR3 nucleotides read TGTGCCAGTAGTAGGACAGGGACAAATCAGCCCCAGCATTTT. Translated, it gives CASSRTGTNQPQHF.

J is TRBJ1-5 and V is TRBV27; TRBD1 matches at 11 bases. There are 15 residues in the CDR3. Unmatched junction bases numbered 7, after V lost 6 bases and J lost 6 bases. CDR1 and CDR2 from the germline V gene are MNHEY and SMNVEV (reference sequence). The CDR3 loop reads CASSLGQGAGQPQHF. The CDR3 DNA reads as TGTGCCAGCAGCCTAGGACAGGGGGCTGGTCAGCCCCAGCATTTT.

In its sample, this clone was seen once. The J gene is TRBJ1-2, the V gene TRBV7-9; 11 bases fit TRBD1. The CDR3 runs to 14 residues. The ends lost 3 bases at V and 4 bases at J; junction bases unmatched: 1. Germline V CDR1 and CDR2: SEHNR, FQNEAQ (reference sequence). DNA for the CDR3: TGTGCCAGCAGCTTGGGACAGGGGGGCTATGGCTACACCTTC. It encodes CASSLGQGGYGYTF. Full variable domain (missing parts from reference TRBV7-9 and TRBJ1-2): DTGVSQNPRHKITKRGQNVTFRCDPISEHNRLYWYRQTLGQGPEFLTYFQNEAQLEKSRLLSDRFSAERPKGSFSTLEIQRTEQGDSAMYLCASSLGQGGYGYTFGSGTRLTVV.

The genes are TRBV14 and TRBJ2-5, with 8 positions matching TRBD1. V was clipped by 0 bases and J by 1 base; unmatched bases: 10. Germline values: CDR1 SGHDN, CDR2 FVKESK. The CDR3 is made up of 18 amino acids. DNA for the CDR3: TGTGCCAGCAGCCAAGAGTCGGTGGACAGGGTGATCCAAGAGACCCAGTACTTC. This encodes CASSQESVDRVIQETQYF. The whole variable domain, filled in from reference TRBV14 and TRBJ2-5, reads EAGVTQFPSHSVIEKGQTVTLRCDPISGHDNLYWYRRVMGKEIKFLLHFVKESKQDESGMPNNRFLAERTGGTYSTLKVQPAELEDSGVYFCASSQESVDRVIQETQYFGPGTRLLVL.

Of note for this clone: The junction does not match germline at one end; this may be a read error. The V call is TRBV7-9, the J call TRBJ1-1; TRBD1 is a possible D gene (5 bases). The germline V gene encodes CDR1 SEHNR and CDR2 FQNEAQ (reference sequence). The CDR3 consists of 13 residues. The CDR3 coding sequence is TGTTCCAGCAGCTCGACGGCAGGGCTCGAAGCTTTCTTT. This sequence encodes CSSSSTAGLEAFF. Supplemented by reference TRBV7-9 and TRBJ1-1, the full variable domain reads DTGVSQNPRHKITKRGQNVTFRCDPISEHNRLYWYRQTLGQGPEFLTYFQNEAQLEKSRLLSDRFSAERPKGSFSTLEIQRTEQGDSAMYLCSSSSTAGLEAFFGQGTRLTVV.

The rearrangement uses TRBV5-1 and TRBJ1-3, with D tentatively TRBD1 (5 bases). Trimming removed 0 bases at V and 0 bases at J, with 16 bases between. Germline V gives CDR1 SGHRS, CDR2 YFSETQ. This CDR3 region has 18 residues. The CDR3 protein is CASSLAPGSTASGNTIYF. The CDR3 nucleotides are TGCGCCAGCAGCTTGGCCCCAGGGTCCACCGCCTCTGGAAACACCATATATTTT.

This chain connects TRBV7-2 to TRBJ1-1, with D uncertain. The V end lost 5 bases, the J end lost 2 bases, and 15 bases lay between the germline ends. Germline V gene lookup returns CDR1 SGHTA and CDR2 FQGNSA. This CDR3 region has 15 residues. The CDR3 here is CASSHTDNYNTEAFF. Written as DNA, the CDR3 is TGTGCCAGCAGCCACACTGACAATTACAACACTGAAGCTTTCTTT.

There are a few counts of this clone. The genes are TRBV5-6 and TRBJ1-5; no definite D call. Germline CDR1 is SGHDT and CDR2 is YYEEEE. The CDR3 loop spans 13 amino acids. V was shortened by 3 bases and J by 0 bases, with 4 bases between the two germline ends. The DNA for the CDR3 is TGTGCCAGCAGCTATTATAGCAATCAGCCCCAGCATTTT. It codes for CASSYYSNQPQHF.

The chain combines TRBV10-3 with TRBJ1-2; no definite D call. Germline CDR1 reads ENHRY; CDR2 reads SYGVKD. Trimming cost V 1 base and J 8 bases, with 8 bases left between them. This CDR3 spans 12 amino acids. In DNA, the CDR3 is TGTGCCATCAGTGAGTTAGCGGGCGGCTACACCTTC. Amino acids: CAISELAGGYTF.

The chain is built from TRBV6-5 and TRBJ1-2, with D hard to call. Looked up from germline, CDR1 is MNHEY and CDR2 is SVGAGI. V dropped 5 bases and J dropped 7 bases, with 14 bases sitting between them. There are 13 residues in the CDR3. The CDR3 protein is CASSEEGSFGYTF. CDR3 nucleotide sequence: TGTGCCAGCAGTGAAGAGGGTTCGTTTGGCTACACCTTC.

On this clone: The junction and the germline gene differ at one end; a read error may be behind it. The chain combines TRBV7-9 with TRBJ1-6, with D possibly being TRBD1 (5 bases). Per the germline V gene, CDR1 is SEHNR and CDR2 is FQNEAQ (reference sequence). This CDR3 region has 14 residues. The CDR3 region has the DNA TGTTCCAGCAGCCAGACAGTACTGAATTCACCCCTCCACTTT. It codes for CSSSQTVLNSPLHF.

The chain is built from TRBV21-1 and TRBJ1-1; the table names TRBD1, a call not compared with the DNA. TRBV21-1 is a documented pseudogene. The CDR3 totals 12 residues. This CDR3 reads CASSRTATEAFF. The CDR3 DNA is TGTGCCAGCAGCAGGACAGCCACTGAAGCTTTCTTT.

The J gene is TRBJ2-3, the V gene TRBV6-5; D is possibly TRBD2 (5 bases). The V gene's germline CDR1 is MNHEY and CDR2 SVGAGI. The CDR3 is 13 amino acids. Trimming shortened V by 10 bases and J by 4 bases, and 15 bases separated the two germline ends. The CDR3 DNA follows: TGTGCCACCACCGGGAACCAGGCAGATACGCAGTATTTT. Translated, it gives CATTGNQADTQYF.

The CDR3 bases are TGTGCCACCAGCCCGGGAGGGACCAATCAGCCCCAGCATTTT. Its protein product is CATSPGGTNQPQHF. The chain links TRBV15 to TRBJ1-5; tentative D call: TRBD1 (5 bases). Germline V CDR1 and CDR2: LNHNV, YYDKDF (reference sequence). The CDR3 has 14 residues. Trimming shortened V by 5 bases and J by 3 bases, and 11 bases separated the two germline ends. Full variable domain (outside the CDR3, taken from reference TRBV15 and TRBJ1-5): DAMVIQNPRYQVTQFGKPVTLSCSQTLNHNVMYWYQQKSSQAPKLLFHYYDKDFNNEADTPDNFQSRRPNTSFCFLDIRSPGLGDTAMYLCATSPGGTNQPQHFGDGTRLSIL.

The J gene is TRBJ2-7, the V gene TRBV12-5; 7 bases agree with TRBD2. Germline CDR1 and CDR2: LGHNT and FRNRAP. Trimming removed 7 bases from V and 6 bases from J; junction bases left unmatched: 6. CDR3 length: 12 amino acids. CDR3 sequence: CASAPGGFEQYF. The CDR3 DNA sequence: TGTGCTAGTGCTCCCGGGGGGTTCGAGCAGTACTTC.

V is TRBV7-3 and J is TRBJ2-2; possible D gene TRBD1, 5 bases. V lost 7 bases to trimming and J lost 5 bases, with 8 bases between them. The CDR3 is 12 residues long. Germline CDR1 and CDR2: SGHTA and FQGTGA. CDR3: CASTPGTGELFF. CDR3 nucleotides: TGTGCCAGCACCCCAGGGACCGGGGAGCTGTTTTTT.

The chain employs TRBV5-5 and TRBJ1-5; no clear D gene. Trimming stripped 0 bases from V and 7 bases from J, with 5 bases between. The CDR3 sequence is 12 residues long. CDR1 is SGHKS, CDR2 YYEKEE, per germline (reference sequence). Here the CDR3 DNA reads TGTGCCAGCAGCTTGGACGGGCAGCCCCAGCATTTT. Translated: CASSLDGQPQHF.

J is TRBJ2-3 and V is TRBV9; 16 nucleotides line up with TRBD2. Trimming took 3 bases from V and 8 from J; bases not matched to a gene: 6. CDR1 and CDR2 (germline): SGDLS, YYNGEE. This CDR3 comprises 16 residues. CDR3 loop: CASSEGLAGGFGTQYF. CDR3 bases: TGTGCCAGCAGCGAGGGACTAGCGGGGGGGTTCGGTACGCAGTATTTT.

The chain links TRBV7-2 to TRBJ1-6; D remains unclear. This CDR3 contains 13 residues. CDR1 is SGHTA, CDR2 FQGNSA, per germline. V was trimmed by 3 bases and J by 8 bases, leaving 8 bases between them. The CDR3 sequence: CASSFRGDSPLHF. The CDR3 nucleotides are TGTGCCAGCAGCTTCCGAGGCGATTCACCCCTCCACTTT.

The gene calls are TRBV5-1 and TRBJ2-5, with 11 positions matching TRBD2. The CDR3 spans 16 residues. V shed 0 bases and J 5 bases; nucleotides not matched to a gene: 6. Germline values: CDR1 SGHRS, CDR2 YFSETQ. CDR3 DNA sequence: TGCGCCAGCAGCTTGGAAGTAGCGGGGGGGCCGGAGACCCAGTACTTC. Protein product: CASSLEVAGGPETQYF.

The CDR3 coding sequence is TGTGCCAGCAGCGCCCAGGGAATCTCTGGAAACACCATATATTTT. Protein product: CASSAQGISGNTIYF. The chain is built from TRBV7-2 and TRBJ1-3, with a weak D call TRBD1 (5 bases). The germline gives CDR1 SGHTA, CDR2 FQGNSA. V lost 5 bases and J 0 bases, leaving 11 bases between the germline ends. The CDR3 extends over 15 amino acids.

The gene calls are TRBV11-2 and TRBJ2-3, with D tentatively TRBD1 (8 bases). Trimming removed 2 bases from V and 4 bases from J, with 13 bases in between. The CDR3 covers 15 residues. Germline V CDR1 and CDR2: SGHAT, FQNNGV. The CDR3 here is CASSLTGGGPDTQYF. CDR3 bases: TGTGCCAGCAGCTTAACAGGGGGGGGTCCAGATACGCAGTATTTT.

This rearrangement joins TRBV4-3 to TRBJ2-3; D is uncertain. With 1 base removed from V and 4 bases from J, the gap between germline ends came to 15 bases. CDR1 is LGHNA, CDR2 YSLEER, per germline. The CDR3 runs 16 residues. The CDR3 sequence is CASSQVDSSPSDTQYF. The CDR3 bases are TGCGCCAGCAGCCAAGTAGATTCTAGTCCATCAGATACGCAGTATTTT.

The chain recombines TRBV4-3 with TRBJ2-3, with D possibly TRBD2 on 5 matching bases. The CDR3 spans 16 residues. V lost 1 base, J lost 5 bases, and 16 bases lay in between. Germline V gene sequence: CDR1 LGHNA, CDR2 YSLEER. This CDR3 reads CASSQAIGVTQDTQYF. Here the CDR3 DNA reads TGCGCCAGCAGCCAAGCCATCGGGGTAACGCAAGATACGCAGTATTTT.